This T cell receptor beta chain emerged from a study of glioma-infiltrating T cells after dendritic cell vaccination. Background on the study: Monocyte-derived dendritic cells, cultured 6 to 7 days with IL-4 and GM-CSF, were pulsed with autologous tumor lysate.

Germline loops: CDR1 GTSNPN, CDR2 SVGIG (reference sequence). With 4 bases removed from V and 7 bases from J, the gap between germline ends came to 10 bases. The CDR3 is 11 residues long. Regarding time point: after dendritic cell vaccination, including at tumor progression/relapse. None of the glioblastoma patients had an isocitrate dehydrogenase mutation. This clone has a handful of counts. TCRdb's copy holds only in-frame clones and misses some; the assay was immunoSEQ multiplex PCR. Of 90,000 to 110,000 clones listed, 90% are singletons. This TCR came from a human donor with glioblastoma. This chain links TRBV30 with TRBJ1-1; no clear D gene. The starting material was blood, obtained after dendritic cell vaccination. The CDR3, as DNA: TGTGCCTGGACCGGTCGAGTTGAAGCTTTCTTT. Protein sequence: CAWTGRVEAFF.